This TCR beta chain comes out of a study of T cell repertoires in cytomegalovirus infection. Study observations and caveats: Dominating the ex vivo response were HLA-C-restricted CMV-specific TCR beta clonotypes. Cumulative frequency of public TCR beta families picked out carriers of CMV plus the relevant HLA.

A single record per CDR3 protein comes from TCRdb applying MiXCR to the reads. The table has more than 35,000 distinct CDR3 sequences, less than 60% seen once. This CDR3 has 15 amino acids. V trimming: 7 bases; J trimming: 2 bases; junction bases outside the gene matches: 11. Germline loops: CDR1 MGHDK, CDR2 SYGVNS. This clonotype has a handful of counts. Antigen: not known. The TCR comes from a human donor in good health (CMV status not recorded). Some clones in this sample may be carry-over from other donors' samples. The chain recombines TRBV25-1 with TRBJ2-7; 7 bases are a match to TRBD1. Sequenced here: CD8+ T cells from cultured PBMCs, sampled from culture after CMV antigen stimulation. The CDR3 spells CASINRGRLTYEQYF. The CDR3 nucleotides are TGTGCCAGCATAAACAGGGGCCGACTAACCTACGAGCAGTACTTC.